These 5 T cell receptor beta chains originate from one sample sequenced in a study of TIL therapy for anti-PD-1-resistant metastatic lung cancer. The time point is: pre-treatment sample, taken before nivolumab and TIL therapy. Pleural nodules or supraclavicular lymph nodes made up most of the excised metastases sampled. Sequencing used immunoSEQ v3. Assay used: immunoSEQ multiplex PCR; TCRdb lists only in-frame clones, some missing. The table lists 2,000 to 3,000 clones, over 65% of them singletons, with over 15% in the top ten. The input for sequencing was tumor tissue, taken at baseline. These receptors were collected from a person between 25 and 80 years old with non-small cell lung cancer. Some clones in this sample may be carry-over from other donors' samples.

V gene TRBV4-2 combines with J gene TRBJ2-2; TRBD2 agrees at 15 bases. From germline, CDR1 is LGHNA and CDR2 YNFKEQ. V shed 0 bases, J shed 5 bases, and the junction held 16 bases outside the gene matches. The CDR3 is made up of 22 amino acids. The CDR3 spells CASSQDLIDPGLAGGRTGELFF. The DNA of the CDR3 is TGTGCCAGCAGCCAAGATCTCATTGACCCGGGACTAGCGGGGGGTAGGACCGGGGAGCTGTTTTTT.

The chain couples TRBV9 to TRBJ2-4, with 9 bases fitting TRBD1. Germline assignment: CDR1 SGDLS and CDR2 YYNGEE. CDR3 length: 16 amino acids. J was trimmed by 0 bases and V by 0 bases; bases with no gene match: 1. CDR3 DNA: TGTGCCAGCAGCGTAGACAGGGGGCTAGCCAAAAACATTCAGTACTTC. As protein: CASSVDRGLAKNIQYF.

The V call is TRBV27, the J call TRBJ2-5; 7 nucleotides agree with TRBD1. Trimming at V came to 4 bases and at J to 0 bases, leaving 17 bases not matched to a gene. Germline CDR1 and CDR2: MNHEY and SMNVEV (reference sequence). The CDR3 covers 19 residues. The CDR3 nucleotides read TGTGCCAGCAGTTCCAGGGGAAGGGGGCAACCCTGGTACCAAGAGACCCAGTACTTC. It is translated as CASSSRGRGQPWYQETQYF.

This clone was counted only a few times. V gene TRBV5-6 combines with J gene TRBJ1-5; 10 bases agree with TRBD1. Germline CDR1 SGHDT, CDR2 YYEEEE. The junction had 3 bases not matched to a gene; V was cut back by 3 bases and J by 6 bases. This CDR3 region has 14 residues. The CDR3 sequence: CASSWGQGRQPQHF. CDR3 in DNA: TGTGCCAGCAGCTGGGGACAGGGGCGTCAGCCCCAGCATTTT.

This clone showed up just a few times. The chain employs TRBV2 and TRBJ1-4; no clear D gene. Germline V gene data show CDR1 as SNHLY and CDR2 as FYNNEI. Trimming removed 4 bases from V and 6 bases from J, with 12 bases in between. The CDR3 length is 14 residues. Here the CDR3 reads CASSVRDGYEKLFF. The CDR3 DNA is TGTGCCAGCAGTGTAAGAGACGGATATGAAAAACTGTTTTTT.